The 20 T cell receptor beta chains below come from one sample, sequenced in a study of human T cells and chemical hapten exposure. TCRdb analysed the RACE reads with MiXCR anew, one entry per CDR3 protein. The sample holds tens of thousands of distinct CDR3 sequences, 8% to 13% seen once. Specified time point: patch test 2, 6 weeks after DPC sensitization. Stated treatment: therapeutic diphenylcyclopropenone sensitization with weekly scalp DPC. Sample: whole blood, taken in connection with sensitization to the hapten diphenylcyclopropenone (DPC). These receptors all come from a man aged 35-49 years with alopecia areata. Some clones in this sample may be carry-over from other donors' samples.

V gene TRBV29-1 combines with J gene TRBJ2-3, with 10 bases lining up with TRBD2. Unmatched junction bases numbered 5, after V lost 5 bases and J lost 6 bases. Germline CDR1 and CDR2: SQVTM and ANQGSEA. This CDR3 has 13 residues. This CDR3 is CSVSSGRRDTQYF. CDR3 bases: TGCAGCGTTTCTAGCGGGAGAAGGGATACGCAGTATTTT.

This clonotype was detected a few times. The rearrangement links TRBV7-9 to TRBJ2-5; 7 bases line up with TRBD2. This CDR3 is 14 amino acids long. V was clipped by 3 bases and J by 13 bases; unmatched bases: 14. Germline V gene sequence: CDR1 SEHNR, CDR2 FQNEAQ (reference sequence). CDR3 in amino acids: CASSFASGPSDLYF. CDR3 in DNA: TGTGCCAGCAGCTTTGCTAGCGGTCCATCCGACCTGTACTTC.

This clonotype was detected many times. The V gene is TRBV7-8, the J gene TRBJ2-7; maybe TRBD2 (6 bases). The CDR3 extends over 11 amino acids. The V gene's germline CDR1 is SGHVS and CDR2 FQNEAQ. The V gene lost 1 base and the J gene lost 13 bases, with 11 bases spanning the gap. Here the CDR3 DNA reads TGTGCCAGCAGCTTAGGGAGGGAGGTTTACGTC. It specifies CASSLGREVYV.

This clonotype was counted at least ten times. The J gene is TRBJ1-1, the V gene TRBV27; D gene uncertain. Germline V gene lookup returns CDR1 MNHEY and CDR2 SMNVEV (reference sequence). Trimming cost V 0 bases and J 2 bases, with 10 bases left between them. The length of the CDR3 is 15 residues. The CDR3 DNA is TGTGCCAGCAGTTTATCGAGGGTGGCCAACACTGAAGCTTTCTTT. Protein product: CASSLSRVANTEAFF.

The rearrangement links TRBV2 to TRBJ1-4; no definite D call. This CDR3 spans 13 amino acids. V was clipped by 7 bases and J by 0 bases, with 6 bases between them. Germline V gives CDR1 SNHLY, CDR2 FYNNEI. The CDR3: CASMVATNEKLFF. In nucleotides, the CDR3 is TGTGCCAGCATGGTTGCAACTAATGAAAAACTGTTTTTT.

This clonotype was counted many times. The CDR3 nucleotides are TGTGCCAGCAGTTTCCTAAGCTCTGGGGCCAACGTCCTGACTTTC. Translation: CASSFLSSGANVLTF. This chain connects TRBV27 to TRBJ2-6, with unresolved D. V dropped 3 bases and J dropped 0 bases, with 6 bases sitting between them. In germline, CDR1 is MNHEY, CDR2 SMNVEV (reference sequence). The CDR3 has 15 residues.

This clonotype appeared many times. This chain uses TRBV12-3 or TRBV12-4 with TRBJ1-6; D is unclear. The CDR3 runs to 12 residues. Trimming removed 5 bases at V and 11 bases at J, with 10 bases between. CDR3 region: CASSTTDTPLHF. The DNA of the CDR3 is TGTGCCAGCAGTACGACCGATACACCCCTCCACTTT.

The chain uses TRBV2 and TRBJ2-7; TRBD2 matches 7 bases. V shed 5 bases and J 2 bases; nucleotides not matched to a gene: 12. CDR3 length: 16 residues. Germline V gene lookup returns CDR1 SNHLY and CDR2 FYNNEI. The CDR3 DNA reads TGTGCCAGCAGTTCGGGAGGATCCTCCGGACCCTACGAGCAGTACGTC. Its protein product is CASSSGGSSGPYEQYV.

There are many counts of this clonotype. CDR3: CASSLGVVPDTQYF. In DNA, the CDR3 is TGTGCCAGCAGCTTGGGCGTAGTCCCAGATACGCAGTATTTT. The chain employs TRBV5-5 and TRBJ2-3, with D unclear. CDR1 is SGHKS, CDR2 YYEKEE, per germline (reference sequence). The CDR3 runs to 14 residues. V was shortened by 0 bases and J by 4 bases, with 9 bases between the two germline ends.

This clonotype was counted a few times. The V and J genes are TRBV12-5 and TRBJ1-1; tentative D call: TRBD1 (5 bases). This CDR3 contains 16 residues. Germline V gene sequence: CDR1 LGHNT, CDR2 FRNRAP. Trimming shortened V by 0 bases and J by 1 base, and 12 bases separated the two germline ends. CDR3 sequence: CASGLVRRGANTEAFF. Here the CDR3 DNA reads TGTGCTAGTGGTTTGGTGCGGAGGGGAGCGAACACTGAAGCTTTCTTT.

This clonotype has at least ten counts. This CDR3 is CATSDPSGDSYNEQFF. The CDR3 region has the DNA TGTGCCACCAGTGATCCTAGCGGGGACTCCTACAATGAGCAGTTCTTC. The chain combines TRBV24-1 with TRBJ2-1; 9 nucleotides agree with TRBD2. Germline V gene lookup returns CDR1 KGHDR and CDR2 SFDVKD. Trimming removed 3 bases from V and 0 bases from J; junction bases left unmatched: 2. There are 16 residues in the CDR3.

This clonotype has a handful of counts. The chain carries TRBV7-9 and TRBJ1-5; 8 positions agree with TRBD1. CDR1 and CDR2 from the germline V gene are SEHNR and FQNEAQ (reference sequence). CDR3 length equals 17 residues. Trimming cost V 2 bases and J 0 bases; bases outside gene matches: 6. The CDR3 DNA reads TGTGCCAGCAGCTTATGGCCGACAGGGGCTAGCAATCAGCCCCAGCATTTT. Translated, it gives CASSLWPTGASNQPQHF.

This clonotype appeared many times. This chain joins TRBV6-1 and TRBJ2-3; 8 nucleotides agree with TRBD1. Losses at the gene ends were 4 bases for V and 2 bases for J; bases not matched to a gene: 5. The CDR3 consists of 15 residues. CDR1 and CDR2 from the germline V gene are MNHNS and SASEGT. CDR3 region: CASSATGGDTDTQYF. The CDR3 DNA is TGTGCCAGCAGTGCTACAGGGGGAGACACAGATACGCAGTATTTT.

This clonotype was observed many times. This chain links TRBV7-2 with TRBJ1-4; TRBD1 might be the D (5 bases). V was clipped by 1 base and J by 7 bases, with 10 bases between them. This CDR3 has 14 residues. Germline V gene data show CDR1 as SGHTA and CDR2 as FQGNSA. The CDR3 region has the DNA TGTGCCAGCAGCTTAGGCAGGGCAAGTGAAAAACTGTTTTTT. It yields the protein CASSLGRASEKLFF.

The J gene is TRBJ1-1, the V gene TRBV18, with D possibly being TRBD1 (6 bases). V was pared by 0 bases and J by 6 bases, with 14 bases between. The CDR3 sequence is 15 residues long. Germline assignment: CDR1 KGHSH and CDR2 LQKENI. This CDR3 is CASSPPEVGAAEAFF. CDR3 DNA sequence: TGTGCCAGCTCACCACCCGAGGTGGGGGCCGCTGAAGCTTTCTTT.

This clonotype was seen only a few times. The genes are TRBV6-6 and TRBJ2-3; D gene unclear. The CDR3 extends over 15 amino acids. The germline V gene encodes CDR1 MNHNY and CDR2 SVGAGI (reference sequence). Between the trimmed V and J ends, which lost 0 bases and 4 bases, there was a span of 11 bases. As DNA, the CDR3 is TGTGCCAGCAGTTACTCAGGCAGGTCGGCAGATACGCAGTATTTT. Amino acids: CASSYSGRSADTQYF.

This CDR3 is CSDLRVRSGGNEQFF. Written as DNA, the CDR3 is TGCAGCGATTTGAGGGTCCGTTCCGGGGGGAATGAGCAGTTCTTC. The chain recombines TRBV29-1 with TRBJ2-1, with TRBD2 matching 7 bases. The CDR3 spans 15 residues. The ends lost 7 bases at V and 7 bases at J; junction bases unmatched: 16. Germline loops: CDR1 SQVTM, CDR2 ANQGSEA.

This clonotype was found a few times. CDR3 loop: CASSLGAGQGANVLTF. The CDR3 DNA reads TGTGCCAGCAGCTTAGGGGCAGGGCAAGGGGCCAACGTCCTGACTTTC. This chain joins TRBV7-2 and TRBJ2-6, with a weak D call TRBD1 (5 bases). Germline V gives CDR1 SGHTA, CDR2 FQGNSA. V lost 1 base, J lost 4 bases, and 11 bases lay in between. This CDR3 spans 16 amino acids. The full variable domain, rest sourced from reference TRBV7-2 and TRBJ2-6, is GAGVSQSPSNKVTEKGKDVELRCDPISGHTALYWYRQSLGQGLEFLIYFQGNSAPDKSGLPSDRFSAERTGGSVSTLTIQRTQQEDSAVYLCASSLGAGQGANVLTFGAGSRLTVL.

This clonotype showed up just a few times. The gene calls are TRBV20-1 and TRBJ2-1, with 9 bases aligning to TRBD1. Trimming took 6 bases from V and 6 from J; bases not matched to a gene: 12. The CDR3 has 15 residues. Germline CDR1 reads DFQATT; CDR2 reads SNEGSKA (reference sequence). CDR3 nucleotide sequence: TGCAGTGCCATATCTAGCCGGGACAGGGTCAATGAGCAGTTCTTC. The encoded protein is CSAISSRDRVNEQFF.

This rearrangement joins TRBV12-3 or TRBV12-4 to TRBJ2-1, with 8 bases lining up with TRBD1. V trimming: 5 bases; J trimming: 4 bases; junction bases outside the gene matches: 4. The CDR3 is 14 amino acids. CDR3 sequence (DNA): TGTGCCAGCAGTCCTCAGGGGGCTTACAATGAGCAGTTCTTC. Its protein product is CASSPQGAYNEQFF.